This entry is about one TCR beta chain. This specimen belongs to a study of cytomegalovirus exposure and HLA in healthy donors. Germline V lookup: CDR1 SGHVS, CDR2 FNYEAQ. Between the trimmed V and J ends, which lost 3 bases and 6 bases, there was a span of 11 bases. This CDR3 is 13 amino acids long. PCR amplification relied on 60 Vbeta primers (plus 13 Jbeta primers). Sequencing used immunoSEQ multiplex PCR; TCRdb keeps in-frame clones, though not all of them. The repertoire holds 150,000 to 200,000 clones, with about 77% as singletons. The sample taken for sequencing was PBMCs. This clonotype originated in a man aged 18 to 29 in good health and CMV-seropositive. V usage is TRBV7-6 and J usage is TRBJ1-2, with a weak D call TRBD1 (6 bases). The CDR3 here is CASSFYRVDGYTF. The DNA of the CDR3 is TGTGCCAGCAGCTTCTACAGGGTAGATGGCTACACCTTC. Full variable domain (outside the CDR3, taken from reference TRBV7-6 and TRBJ1-2): GAGVSQSPRYKVTKRGQDVALRCDPISGHVSLYWYRQALGQGPEFLTYFNYEAQQDKSGLPNDRFSAERPEGSISTLTIQRTEQRDSAMYRCASSFYRVDGYTFGSGTRLTVV.